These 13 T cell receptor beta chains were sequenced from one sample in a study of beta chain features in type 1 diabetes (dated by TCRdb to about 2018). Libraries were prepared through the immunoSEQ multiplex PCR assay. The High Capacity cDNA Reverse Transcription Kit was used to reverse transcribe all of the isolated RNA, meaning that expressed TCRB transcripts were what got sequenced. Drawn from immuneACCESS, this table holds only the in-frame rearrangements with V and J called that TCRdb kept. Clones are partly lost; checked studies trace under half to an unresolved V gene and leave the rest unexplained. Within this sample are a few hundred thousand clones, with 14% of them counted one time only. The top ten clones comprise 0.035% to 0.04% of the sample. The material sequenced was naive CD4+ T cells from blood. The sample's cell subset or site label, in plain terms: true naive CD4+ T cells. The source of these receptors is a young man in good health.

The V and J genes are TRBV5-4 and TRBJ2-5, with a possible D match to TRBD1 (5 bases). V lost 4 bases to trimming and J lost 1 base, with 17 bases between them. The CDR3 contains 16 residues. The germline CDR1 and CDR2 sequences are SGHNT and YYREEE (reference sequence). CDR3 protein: CASSGAPRALQETQYF. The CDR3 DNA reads TGTGCCAGCAGCGGGGCCCCTCGGGCCCTCCAAGAGACCCAGTACTTC.

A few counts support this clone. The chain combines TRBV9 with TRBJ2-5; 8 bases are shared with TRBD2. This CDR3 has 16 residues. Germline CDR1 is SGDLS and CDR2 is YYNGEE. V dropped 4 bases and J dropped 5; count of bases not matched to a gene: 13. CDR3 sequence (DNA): TGTGCCAGCAGCCCCTTCGGGAGGGCCGACCGGGAGACCCAGTACTTC. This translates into CASSPFGRADRETQYF.

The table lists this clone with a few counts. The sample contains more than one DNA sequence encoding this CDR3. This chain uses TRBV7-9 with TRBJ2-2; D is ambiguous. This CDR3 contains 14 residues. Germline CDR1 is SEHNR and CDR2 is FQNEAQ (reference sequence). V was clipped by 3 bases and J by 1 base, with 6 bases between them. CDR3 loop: CASSFDLNTGELFF. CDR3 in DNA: TGTGCCAGCAGCTTTGACTTGAACACCGGGGAGCTGTTTTTT.

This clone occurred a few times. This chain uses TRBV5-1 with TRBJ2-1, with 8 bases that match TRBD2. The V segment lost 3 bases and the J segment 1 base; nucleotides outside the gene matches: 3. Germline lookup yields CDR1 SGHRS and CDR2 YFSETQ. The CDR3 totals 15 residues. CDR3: CASSSIAGSYNEQFF. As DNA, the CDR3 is TGCGCCAGCAGCTCAATAGCGGGGTCCTACAATGAGCAGTTCTTC.

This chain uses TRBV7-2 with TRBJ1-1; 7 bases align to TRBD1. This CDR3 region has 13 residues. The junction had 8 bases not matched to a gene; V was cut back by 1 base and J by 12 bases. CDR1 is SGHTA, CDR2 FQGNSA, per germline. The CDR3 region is CASSLDRQGGTFF. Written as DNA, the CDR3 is TGTGCCAGCAGCTTAGATCGACAGGGAGGAACTTTCTTT.

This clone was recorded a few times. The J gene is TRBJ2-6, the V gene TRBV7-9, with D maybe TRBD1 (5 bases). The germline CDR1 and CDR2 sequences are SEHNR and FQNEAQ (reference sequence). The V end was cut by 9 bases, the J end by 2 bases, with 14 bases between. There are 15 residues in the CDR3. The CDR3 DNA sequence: TGTGCCAGTACTCCCAGGGTAACTGGGGCCAACGTCCTGACTTTC. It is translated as CASTPRVTGANVLTF.

The CDR3 coding sequence is TGTGCCAGCAGTTACTCGAAGGGGAGGGGGGAAAAACTGTTTTTT. This translates into CASSYSKGRGEKLFF. V and J are TRBV6-6 and TRBJ1-4, with a possible D match to TRBD1 (6 bases). Germline CDR1 and CDR2: MNHNY and SVGAGI (reference sequence). V shed 0 bases and J shed 8 bases, with 13 bases lying between them. There are 15 residues in the CDR3.

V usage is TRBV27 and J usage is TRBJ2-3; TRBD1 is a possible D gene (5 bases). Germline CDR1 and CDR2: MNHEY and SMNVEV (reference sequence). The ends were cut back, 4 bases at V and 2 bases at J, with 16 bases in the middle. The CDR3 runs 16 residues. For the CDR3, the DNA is TGTGCCAGCAGTTATTACCAGGGTGTTTCCACAGATACGCAGTATTTT. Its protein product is CASSYYQGVSTDTQYF.

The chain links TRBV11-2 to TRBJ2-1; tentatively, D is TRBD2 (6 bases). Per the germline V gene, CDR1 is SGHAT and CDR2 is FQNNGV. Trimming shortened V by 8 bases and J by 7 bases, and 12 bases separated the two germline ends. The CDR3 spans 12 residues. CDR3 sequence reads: CASRGAGNEQFF. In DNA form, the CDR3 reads TGTGCCAGCCGCGGGGCCGGGAATGAGCAGTTCTTC. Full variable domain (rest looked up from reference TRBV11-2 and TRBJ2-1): EAGVAQSPRYKIIEKRQSVAFWCNPISGHATLYWYQQILGQGPKLLIQFQNNGVVDDSQLPKDRFSAERLKGVDSTLKIQPAKLEDSAVYLCASRGAGNEQFFGPGTRLTVL.

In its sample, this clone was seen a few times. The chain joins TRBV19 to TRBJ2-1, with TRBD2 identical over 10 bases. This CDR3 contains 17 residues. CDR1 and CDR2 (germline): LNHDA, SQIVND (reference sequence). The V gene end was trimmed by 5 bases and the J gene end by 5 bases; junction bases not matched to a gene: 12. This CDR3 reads CASSLSSGSLPHNEQFF. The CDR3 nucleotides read TGTGCCAGTAGTCTCTCTAGCGGGAGTCTTCCCCACAATGAGCAGTTCTTC.

This CDR3 reads CASSLPHYEQYF. The CDR3 DNA follows: TGCGCCAGCAGCTTGCCCCACTACGAGCAGTACTTC. This chain uses TRBV5-1 with TRBJ2-7; D gene unclear. Trimming pared 1 base from V and 3 bases from J, leaving 5 bases between. Germline V gene lookup returns CDR1 SGHRS and CDR2 YFSETQ. The CDR3 contains 12 residues.

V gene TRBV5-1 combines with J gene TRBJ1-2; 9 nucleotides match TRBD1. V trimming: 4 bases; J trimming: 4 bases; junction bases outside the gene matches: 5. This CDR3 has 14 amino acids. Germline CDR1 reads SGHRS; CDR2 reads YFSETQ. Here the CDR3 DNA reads TGCGCCAGCAGCCCCGGACAGGGGTCCTATGGCTACACCTTC. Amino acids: CASSPGQGSYGYTF.

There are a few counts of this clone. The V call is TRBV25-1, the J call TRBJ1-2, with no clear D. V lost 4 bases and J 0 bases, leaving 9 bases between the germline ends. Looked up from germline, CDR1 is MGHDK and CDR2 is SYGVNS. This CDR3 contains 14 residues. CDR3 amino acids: CASSVRTTNYGYTF. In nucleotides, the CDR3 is TGTGCCAGCAGTGTTCGGACCACTAACTATGGCTACACCTTC.